The next 10 T cell receptor beta chains were all read from a single sample in a study of OX40 agonist ivuxolimab in advanced cancers. Some clones are missing from TCRdb's copy, which holds only in-frame ones; the method was immunoSEQ multiplex PCR. The table lists 80,000 or so clones, around 87% of them singletons, with nearly 8% in the top ten. The sample in question was CD4+ or CD8+ T cells sorted from blood, obtained in a trial of the OX40 agonist ivuxolimab. The source is an adult with an advanced solid tumor such as melanoma, head and neck, liver or kidney cancer.

This CDR3 reads CASTAGTGSLYEQYF. CDR3 DNA sequence: TGTGCCAGTACCGCGGGGACAGGGTCTCTCTACGAGCAGTACTTC. This chain joins TRBV19 and TRBJ2-7, with TRBD1 matching 9 bases. This CDR3 is built from 15 residues. Germline trimming cut 7 bases from V and 3 bases from J; bases unmatched to any gene: 10. Germline V gives CDR1 LNHDA, CDR2 SQIVND (reference sequence). The variable domain in full, with the rest retrieved from reference TRBV19 and TRBJ2-7, is DGGITQSPKYLFRKEGQNVTLSCEQNLNHDAMYWYRQDPGQGLRLIYYSQIVNDFQKGDIAEGYSVSREKKESFPLTVTSAQKNPTAFYLCASTAGTGSLYEQYFGPGTRLTVT.

The chain joins TRBV1 to TRBJ1-6; the listed D gene, TRBD1, was not tested against the DNA. TRBV1 corresponds to a pseudogene. CDR3 length: 15 residues. The CDR3 loop reads CTSSLPGQGDSPLHF. The CDR3 DNA reads TGCACCAGCAGCCTGCCGGGACAGGGCGATTCACCCCTCCACTTT.

The chain recombines TRBV10-3 with TRBJ1-5, with 9 nucleotides matching TRBD1. CDR1 and CDR2 from the germline V gene are ENHRY and SYGVKD. This CDR3 is built from 15 residues. V lost 5 bases to trimming and J lost 3 bases; unmatched junction nucleotides: 5. In DNA, the CDR3 is TGTGCCATCAGTACCGGGACAGGGAACAATCAGCCCCAGCATTTT. Its protein product is CAISTGTGNNQPQHF.

The chain uses TRBV11-1 and TRBJ2-7; TRBD2 is a possible D gene (6 bases). The germline V and J ends were trimmed by 4 bases and 8 bases, with 15 bases remaining between them. CDR1 and CDR2 (germline): SGHAT, FQDESV (reference sequence). The CDR3 contains 13 residues. Written as DNA, the CDR3 is TGTGCCAGCAGCTCGGGAGTAGGACTACAGCAGTACTTC. As protein: CASSSGVGLQQYF.

The chain links TRBV5-5 to TRBJ2-7; D is unclear. The CDR3 sequence is 14 residues long. Germline V gives CDR1 SGHKS, CDR2 YYEKEE (reference sequence). V lost 1 base and J 3 bases, leaving 11 bases between the germline ends. The chain's CDR3 is CASSLNVWGYEQYF. CDR3 in DNA: TGTGCCAGCAGCTTGAATGTCTGGGGCTACGAGCAGTACTTC.

CDR3 in amino acids: CASSLSPERVRVAGELFF. The CDR3 region has the DNA TGTGCCAGCAGTTTAAGCCCCGAGAGGGTAAGGGTTGCCGGGGAGCTGTTTTTT. The chain has TRBV27 and TRBJ2-2; tentative D call: TRBD2 (5 bases). Germline loops: CDR1 MNHEY, CDR2 SMNVEV (reference sequence). The V gene lost 2 bases and the J gene lost 6 bases, with 22 bases spanning the gap. The CDR3 extends over 18 amino acids.

This chain links TRBV7-2 with TRBJ1-1, with D unresolved. Germline V gene data show CDR1 as SGHTA and CDR2 as FQGNSA. The CDR3 contains 14 residues. V was pared by 2 bases and J by 6 bases, with 13 bases between. In nucleotides, the CDR3 is TGTGCCAGCAGCTTATGGCAACCCGGCTCTGAAGCTTTCTTT. It specifies CASSLWQPGSEAFF.

The chain joins TRBV9 to TRBJ1-1, with unresolved D. V was pared by 3 bases and J by 7 bases, with 13 bases between. The CDR3 contains 13 residues. Looked up from germline, CDR1 is SGDLS and CDR2 is YYNGEE. CDR3 residues: CASSGSPEGEAFF. The DNA of the CDR3 is TGTGCCAGCAGCGGGAGTCCAGAAGGTGAAGCTTTCTTT.

The gene calls are TRBV5-6 and TRBJ2-7; D gene uncertain. This CDR3 has 14 amino acids. Trimming shortened V by 0 bases and J by 4 bases, and 11 bases separated the two germline ends. In germline, CDR1 is SGHDT, CDR2 YYEEEE. In nucleotides, the CDR3 is TGTGCCAGCAGCTTGGGTCCGTCCGGATACGAGCAGTACTTC. Residues: CASSLGPSGYEQYF.

This chain joins TRBV10-2 and TRBJ2-7, with 9 bases matching TRBD1. Germline CDR1 reads WSHSY; CDR2 reads SAAADI. The CDR3 covers 15 residues. J gave up 2 bases and V 7 bases, and 9 bases lay outside the gene matches. The CDR3 bases are TGCGCCAGCACTAAGCCGGGACAGGGAACCTACGAGCAGTACTTC. Translation gives CASTKPGQGTYEQYF.